The source of this TCR beta chain is a study of blood T cell repertoires in COVID-19. Study-level information: Spain, Italy and the United States supplied samples that represented acute and convalescent COVID-19. Nucleic acid was either cDNA or gDNA, and it came from T cells, B-cell-depleted T cells, or PBMCs.

From germline, CDR1 is LNHDA and CDR2 SQIVND (reference sequence). The CDR3 is 18 residues long. V dropped 9 bases and J dropped 1; count of bases not matched to a gene: 16. Original handling: Reference gene primer amplification gave nucleated cell count estimates. Profiled with immunoSEQ multiplex PCR; TCRdb holds only in-frame clones, not every one. V and J calls and clone size are as listed in that table; D and trimming were resolved from the DNA. Of around 270,000 clones detected, approximately 86% appear once; the ten largest clones hold around a tenth. The TCR sequence derives from a man aged 35 to 55 who had recovered from COVID-19. The sample consisted of peripheral blood. The gene calls are TRBV19 and TRBJ2-2, with TRBD2 matching 8 bases. Written as DNA, the CDR3 is TGTGCCAGAGACGAAGCGGGGGCCACAACGGAGAACACCGGGGAGCTGTTTTTT. It yields the protein CARDEAGATTENTGELFF.